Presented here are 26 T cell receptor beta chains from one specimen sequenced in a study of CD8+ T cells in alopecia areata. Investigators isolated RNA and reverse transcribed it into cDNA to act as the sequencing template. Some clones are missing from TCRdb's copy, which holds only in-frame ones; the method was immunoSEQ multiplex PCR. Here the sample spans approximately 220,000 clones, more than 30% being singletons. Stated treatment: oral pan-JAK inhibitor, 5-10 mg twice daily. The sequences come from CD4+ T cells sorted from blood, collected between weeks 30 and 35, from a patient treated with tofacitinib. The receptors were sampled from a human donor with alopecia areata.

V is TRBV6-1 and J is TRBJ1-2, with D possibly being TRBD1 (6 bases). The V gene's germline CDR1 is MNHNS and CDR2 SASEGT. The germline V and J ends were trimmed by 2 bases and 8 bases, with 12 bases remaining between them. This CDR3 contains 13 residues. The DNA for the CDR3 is TGTGCCAGCAGTGAACCCAGGGGCGGAGGCTACACCTTC. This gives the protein CASSEPRGGGYTF.

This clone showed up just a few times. CDR3 in amino acids: CASSFIGVNTEAFF. The CDR3 nucleotides read TGTGCCAGCAGCTTTATAGGGGTCAACACTGAAGCTTTCTTT. The chain is built from TRBV11-2 and TRBJ1-1, with D tentatively TRBD1 (5 bases). CDR3 length equals 14 residues. CDR1 is SGHAT and CDR2 is FQNNGV in the germline V gene. The V end was cut by 3 bases, the J end by 2 bases, with 10 bases between. Drawing the rest from reference TRBV11-2 and TRBJ1-1, the complete variable domain is EAGVAQSPRYKIIEKRQSVAFWCNPISGHATLYWYQQILGQGPKLLIQFQNNGVVDDSQLPKDRFSAERLKGVDSTLKIQPAKLEDSAVYLCASSFIGVNTEAFFGQGTRLTVV.

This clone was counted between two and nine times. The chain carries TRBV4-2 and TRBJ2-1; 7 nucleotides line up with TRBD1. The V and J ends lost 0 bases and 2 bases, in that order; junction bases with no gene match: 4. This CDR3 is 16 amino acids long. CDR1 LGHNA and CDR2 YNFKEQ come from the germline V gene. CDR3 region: CASSQDEGATYNEQFF. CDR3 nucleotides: TGTGCCAGCAGCCAAGATGAGGGGGCGACCTACAATGAGCAGTTCTTC.

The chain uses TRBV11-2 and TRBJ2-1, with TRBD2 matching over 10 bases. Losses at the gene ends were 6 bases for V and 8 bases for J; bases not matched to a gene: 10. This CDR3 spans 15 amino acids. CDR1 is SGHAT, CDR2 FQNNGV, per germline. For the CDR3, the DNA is TGTGCCAGCAGTTTACTAGCGGGGAGGTCGGATGAGCAGTTCTTC. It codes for CASSLLAGRSDEQFF.

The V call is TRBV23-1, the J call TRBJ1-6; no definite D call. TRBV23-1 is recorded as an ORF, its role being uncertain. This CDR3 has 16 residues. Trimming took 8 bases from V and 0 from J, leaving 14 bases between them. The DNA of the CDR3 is TGCGCCAGCTGGCCACGGGATCCCTCCTATAATTCACCCCTCCACTTT. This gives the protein CASWPRDPSYNSPLHF.

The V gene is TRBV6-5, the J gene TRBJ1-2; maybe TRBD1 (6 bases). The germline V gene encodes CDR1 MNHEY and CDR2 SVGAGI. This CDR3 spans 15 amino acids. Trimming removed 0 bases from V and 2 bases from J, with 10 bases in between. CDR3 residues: CASSYSVQGNYGYTF. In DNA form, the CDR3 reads TGTGCCAGCAGTTACTCGGTTCAGGGGAACTATGGCTACACCTTC.

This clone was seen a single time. The DNA of the CDR3 is TGCGCCAGCAGCTCCCAACCGACAGGGGCAGGAACAGATACGCAGTATTTT. Protein: CASSSQPTGAGTDTQYF. The chain has TRBV5-1 and TRBJ2-3, with 8 bases identical to TRBD1. Germline V gives CDR1 SGHRS, CDR2 YFSETQ. J lost 3 bases, V lost 3 bases, and 12 bases had no gene match. This CDR3 has 17 residues. Looking up the rest from reference TRBV5-1 and TRBJ2-3 gives the full variable domain: KAGVTQTPRYLIKTRGQQVTLSCSPISGHRSVSWYQQTPGQGLQFLFEYFSETQRNKGNFPGRFSGRQFSNSRSEMNVSTLELGDSALYLCASSSQPTGAGTDTQYFGPGTRLTVL.

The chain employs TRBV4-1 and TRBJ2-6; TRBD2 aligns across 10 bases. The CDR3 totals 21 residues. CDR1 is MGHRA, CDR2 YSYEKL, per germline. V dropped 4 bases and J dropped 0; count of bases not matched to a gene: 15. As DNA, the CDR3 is TGCGCCAGCAGCCTCCAACCTAGCGGGAGAATCCGGGACTCTGGGGCCAACGTCCTGACTTTC. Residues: CASSLQPSGRIRDSGANVLTF.

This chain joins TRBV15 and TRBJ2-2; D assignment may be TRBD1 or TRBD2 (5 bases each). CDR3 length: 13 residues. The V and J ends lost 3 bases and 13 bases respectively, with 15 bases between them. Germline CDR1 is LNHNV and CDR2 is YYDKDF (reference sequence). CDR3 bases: TGTGCCACCAGCAGCCCTCCCCGGGACGGGCTGTTTTTT. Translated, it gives CATSSPPRDGLFF. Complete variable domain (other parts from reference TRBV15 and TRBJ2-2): DAMVIQNPRYQVTQFGKPVTLSCSQTLNHNVMYWYQQKSSQAPKLLFHYYDKDFNNEADTPDNFQSRRPNTSFCFLDIRSPGLGDTAMYLCATSSPPRDGLFFGEGSRLTVL.

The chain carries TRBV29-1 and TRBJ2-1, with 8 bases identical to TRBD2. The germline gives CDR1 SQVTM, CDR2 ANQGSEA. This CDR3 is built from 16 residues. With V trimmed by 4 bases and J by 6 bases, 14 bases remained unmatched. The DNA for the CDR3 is TGCAGCGTTGTAAGAAGTTACGGGAGGGTCGGCAATGAGCAGTTCTTC. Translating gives CSVVRSYGRVGNEQFF.

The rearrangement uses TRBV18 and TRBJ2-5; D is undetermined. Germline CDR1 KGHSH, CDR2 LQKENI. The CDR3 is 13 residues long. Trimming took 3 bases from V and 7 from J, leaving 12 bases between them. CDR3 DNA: TGTGCCAGCTCACCCGGACCCGACCGGACCCAGTACTTC. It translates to CASSPGPDRTQYF.

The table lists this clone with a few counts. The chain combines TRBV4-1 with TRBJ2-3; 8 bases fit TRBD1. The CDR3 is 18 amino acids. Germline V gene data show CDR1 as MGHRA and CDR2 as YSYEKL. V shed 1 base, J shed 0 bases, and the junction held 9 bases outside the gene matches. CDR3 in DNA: TGCGCCAGCAGCCAAGCAGCCACCGGGACAGGCAGCACAGATACGCAGTATTTT. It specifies CASSQAATGTGSTDTQYF.

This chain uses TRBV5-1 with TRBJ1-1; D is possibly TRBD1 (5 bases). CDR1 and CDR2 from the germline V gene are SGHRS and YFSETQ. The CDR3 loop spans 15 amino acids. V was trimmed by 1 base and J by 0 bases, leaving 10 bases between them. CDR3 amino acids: CASSLRGVVNTEAFF. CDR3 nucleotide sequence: TGCGCCAGCAGCTTGCGGGGGGTAGTGAACACTGAAGCTTTCTTT.

The CDR3 region has the DNA TGTGCCTGCCATGGGAGCGGGACTACCCTTACGCAGTATTTT. As protein: CACHGSGTTLTQYF. This chain links TRBV30 with TRBJ2-3; 7 bases align to TRBD2. V dropped 6 bases and J dropped 8; count of bases not matched to a gene: 14. Germline loops: CDR1 GTSNPN, CDR2 SVGIG (reference sequence). The CDR3 length is 14 residues.

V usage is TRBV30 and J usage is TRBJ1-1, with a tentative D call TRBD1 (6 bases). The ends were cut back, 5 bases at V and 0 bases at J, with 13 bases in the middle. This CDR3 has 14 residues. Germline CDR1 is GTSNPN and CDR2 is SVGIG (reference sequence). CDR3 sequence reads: CAWSKGQLNTEAFF. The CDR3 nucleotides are TGTGCCTGGTCCAAAGGACAGTTGAACACTGAAGCTTTCTTT.

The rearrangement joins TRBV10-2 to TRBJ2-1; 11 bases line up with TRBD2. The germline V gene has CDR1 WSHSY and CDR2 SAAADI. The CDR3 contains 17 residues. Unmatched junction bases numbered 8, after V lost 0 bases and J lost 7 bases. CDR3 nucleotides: TGCGCCAGCAGTGAGTCGACCGGGACTAGCGGATCTAATGAGCAGTTCTTC. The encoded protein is CASSESTGTSGSNEQFF.

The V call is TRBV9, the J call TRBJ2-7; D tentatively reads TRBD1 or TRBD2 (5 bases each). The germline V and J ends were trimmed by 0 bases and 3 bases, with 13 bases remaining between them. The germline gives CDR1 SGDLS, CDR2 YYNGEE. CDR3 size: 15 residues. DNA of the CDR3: TGTGCCAGCAGCGTAGCTATGGGGACCCACTACGAGCAGTACTTC. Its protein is CASSVAMGTHYEQYF. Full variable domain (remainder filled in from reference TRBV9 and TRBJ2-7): DSGVTQTPKHLITATGQRVTLRCSPRSGDLSVYWYQQSLDQGLQFLIQYYNGEERAKGNILERFSAQQFPDLHSELNLSSLELGDSALYFCASSVAMGTHYEQYFGPGTRLTVT.

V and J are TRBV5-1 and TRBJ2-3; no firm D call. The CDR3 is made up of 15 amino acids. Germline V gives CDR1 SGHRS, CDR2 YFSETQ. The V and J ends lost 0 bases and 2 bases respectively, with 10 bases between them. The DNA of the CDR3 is TGCGCCAGCAGCTTGGTAGTGGACCCCACAGATACGCAGTATTTT. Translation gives CASSLVVDPTDTQYF.

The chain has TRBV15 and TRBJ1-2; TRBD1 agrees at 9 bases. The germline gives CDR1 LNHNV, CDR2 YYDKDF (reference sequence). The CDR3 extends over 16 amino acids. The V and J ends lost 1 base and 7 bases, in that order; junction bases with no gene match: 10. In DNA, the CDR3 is TGTGCCACCAGCAGAGCTGGGACAGGGATGTCAGGTGGCTACACCTTC. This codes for CATSRAGTGMSGGYTF.

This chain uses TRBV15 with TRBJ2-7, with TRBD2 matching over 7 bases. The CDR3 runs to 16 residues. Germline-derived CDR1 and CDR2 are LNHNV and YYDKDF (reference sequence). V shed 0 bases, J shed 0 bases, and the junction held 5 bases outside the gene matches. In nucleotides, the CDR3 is TGTGCCACCAGCAGAGACGTGGCGGGAGACTCCTACGAGCAGTACTTC. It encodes CATSRDVAGDSYEQYF.

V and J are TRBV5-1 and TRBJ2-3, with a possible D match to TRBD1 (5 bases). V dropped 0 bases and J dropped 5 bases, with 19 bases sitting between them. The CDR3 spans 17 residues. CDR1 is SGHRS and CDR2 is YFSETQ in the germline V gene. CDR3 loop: CASSLEAPNRIQDTQYF. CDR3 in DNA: TGCGCCAGCAGCTTGGAGGCCCCTAACAGGATACAAGATACGCAGTATTTT.

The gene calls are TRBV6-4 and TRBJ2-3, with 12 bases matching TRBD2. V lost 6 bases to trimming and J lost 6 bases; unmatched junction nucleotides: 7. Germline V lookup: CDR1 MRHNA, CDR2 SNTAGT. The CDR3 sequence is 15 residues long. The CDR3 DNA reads TGTGCCAGCAGGGGACTAGCGGGCAAAGGTGATACGCAGTATTTT. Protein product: CASRGLAGKGDTQYF.

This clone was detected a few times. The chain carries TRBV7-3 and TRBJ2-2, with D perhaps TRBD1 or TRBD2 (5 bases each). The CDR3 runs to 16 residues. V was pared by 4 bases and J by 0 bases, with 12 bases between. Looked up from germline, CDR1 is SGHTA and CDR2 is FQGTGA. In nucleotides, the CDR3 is TGTGCCAGCAGCTCCCGCCCGGGGCCGAACACCGGGGAGCTGTTTTTT. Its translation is CASSSRPGPNTGELFF.

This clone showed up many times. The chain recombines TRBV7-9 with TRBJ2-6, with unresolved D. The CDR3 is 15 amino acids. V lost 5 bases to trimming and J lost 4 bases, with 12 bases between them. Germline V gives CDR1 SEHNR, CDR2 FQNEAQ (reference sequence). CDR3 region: CASSTRTTGANVLTF. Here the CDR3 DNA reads TGTGCCAGCAGCACCAGGACCACCGGGGCCAACGTCCTGACTTTC.

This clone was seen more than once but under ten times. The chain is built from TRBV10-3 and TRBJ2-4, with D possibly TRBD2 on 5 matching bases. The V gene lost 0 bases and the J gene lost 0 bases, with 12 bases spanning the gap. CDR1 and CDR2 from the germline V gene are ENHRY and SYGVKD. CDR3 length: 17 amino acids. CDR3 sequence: CAISESWEKLAKNIQYF. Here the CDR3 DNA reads TGTGCCATCAGTGAGTCATGGGAGAAACTAGCCAAAAACATTCAGTACTTC.

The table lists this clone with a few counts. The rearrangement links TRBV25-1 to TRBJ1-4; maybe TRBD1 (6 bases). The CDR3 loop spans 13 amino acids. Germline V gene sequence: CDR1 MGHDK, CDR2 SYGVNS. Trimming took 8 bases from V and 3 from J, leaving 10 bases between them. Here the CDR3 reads CASQRGANEKLFF. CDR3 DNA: TGTGCCAGCCAGAGGGGGGCTAATGAAAAACTGTTTTTT.